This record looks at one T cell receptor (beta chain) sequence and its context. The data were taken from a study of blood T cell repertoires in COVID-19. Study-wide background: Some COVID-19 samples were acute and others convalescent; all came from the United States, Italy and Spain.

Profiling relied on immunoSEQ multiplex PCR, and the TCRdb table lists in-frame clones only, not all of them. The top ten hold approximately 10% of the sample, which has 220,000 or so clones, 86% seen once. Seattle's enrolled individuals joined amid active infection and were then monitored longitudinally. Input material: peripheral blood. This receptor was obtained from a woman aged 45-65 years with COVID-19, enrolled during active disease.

The chain's CDR3 is CASALRDNYEAFF. Written as DNA, the CDR3 is TGCGCCAGTGCTCTCCGGGACAACTATGAAGCTTTCTTT. This chain connects TRBV5-1 to TRBJ1-1; perhaps TRBD1 as D (6 bases). The CDR3 has 13 residues. Germline V gives CDR1 SGHRS, CDR2 YFSETQ. Trimming shortened V by 8 bases and J by 7 bases, and 18 bases separated the two germline ends.